This T cell receptor beta chain came from a study of blood T cell repertoires in COVID-19. Method: immunoSEQ multiplex PCR; TCRdb's copy keeps in-frame clones and lacks some. The table has 10,000 or so clones, roughly four fifths seen once. V dropped 3 bases and J dropped 8 bases, with 19 bases sitting between them. From germline, CDR1 is LGHDT and CDR2 YNNKEL (reference sequence). The CDR3 runs to 15 residues. Sequencing input: peripheral blood. The chain links TRBV3-1 (or the pseudogene TRBV3-2) to TRBJ1-2, with D perhaps TRBD1 (5 bases). The clonotype was recovered from a human donor in a cohort sampled during active COVID-19. The CDR3 DNA reads as TGTGCCAGCAGCCAGGCCGCCTTCGGCGGGGGAGGCTACACCTTC. This translates into CASSQAAFGGGGYTF.